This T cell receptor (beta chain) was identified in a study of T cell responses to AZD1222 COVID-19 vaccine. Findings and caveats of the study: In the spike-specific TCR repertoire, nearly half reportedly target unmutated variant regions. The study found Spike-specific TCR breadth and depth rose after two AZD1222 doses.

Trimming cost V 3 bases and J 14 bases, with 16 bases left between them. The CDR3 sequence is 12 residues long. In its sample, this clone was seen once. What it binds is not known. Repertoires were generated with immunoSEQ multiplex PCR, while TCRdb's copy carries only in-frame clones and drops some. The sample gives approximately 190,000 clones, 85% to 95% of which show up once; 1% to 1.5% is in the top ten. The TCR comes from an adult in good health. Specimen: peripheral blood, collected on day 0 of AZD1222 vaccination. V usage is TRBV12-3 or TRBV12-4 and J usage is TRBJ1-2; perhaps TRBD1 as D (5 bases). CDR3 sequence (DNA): TGTGCCAGCAGTTTGTCAGGGTTTTCTGGTACCTTC. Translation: CASSLSGFSGTF.